Below are 19 T cell receptor beta chains sequenced from a single sample in a study of siplizumab effects on memory and regulatory T cells. Sequencing used immunoSEQ multiplex PCR; TCRdb keeps in-frame clones, though not all of them. The sample holds around 99,000 clones, 92% seen once. The sequenced sample was Tregs sorted from blood. Receptors originate from a human donor in good health.

With respect to this clone: One end of the junction fails to match germline, which may point to a read error. The CDR3 DNA is TGTGCCAGCAGCTTGGCGGAAGGGTTAGCGGGGTGTTTT. Amino acid sequence: CASSLAEGLAGCF. The chain recombines TRBV5-6 with TRBJ2-3; 8 positions match TRBD2. Germline V lookup: CDR1 SGHDT, CDR2 YYEEEE. The CDR3 runs to 13 residues.

This chain connects TRBV2 to TRBJ2-5; D perhaps matches TRBD2 (5 bases). Looked up from germline, CDR1 is SNHLY and CDR2 is FYNNEI. V lost 7 bases, J lost 4 bases, and 19 bases lay in between. The CDR3 length is 15 residues. The CDR3 nucleotides read TGTGCCAGCACCGCCCGACTACCCGAACGAGAGACCCAGTACTTC. Protein: CASTARLPERETQYF. The entire variable domain, with the rest obtained from reference TRBV2 and TRBJ2-5, is as follows: EPEVTQTPSHQVTQMGQEVILRCVPISNHLYFYWYRQILGQKVEFLVSFYNNEISEKSEIFDDQFSVERPDGSNFTLKIRSTKLEDSAMYFCASTARLPERETQYFGPGTRLLVL.

V usage is TRBV29-1 and J usage is TRBJ2-2, with 7 bases lining up with TRBD1. The CDR3 extends over 15 amino acids. With V trimmed by 7 bases and J by 5 bases, 13 bases remained unmatched. In germline, CDR1 is SQVTM, CDR2 ANQGSEA. The CDR3 sequence: CSASYRGLNTGELFF. DNA for the CDR3: TGCAGCGCTAGCTACAGGGGCCTAAATACCGGGGAGCTGTTTTTT.

This chain links TRBV10-3 with TRBJ2-2; TRBD1 might be the D (6 bases). Germline CDR1 and CDR2: ENHRY and SYGVKD. Trimming left V 11 bases short and J 1 base short, with 14 bases between. This CDR3 spans 14 amino acids. The CDR3 nucleotides read TGTGCCGCCCGGACAGAGTGGAACACCGGGGAGCTGTTTTTT. This encodes CAARTEWNTGELFF.

This chain links TRBV11-3 with TRBJ1-1; perhaps TRBD1 as D (5 bases). The germline gives CDR1 SGHNT, CDR2 YENEEA. This CDR3 region has 14 residues. Deletions cut 0 bases from V and 1 base from J, with 6 bases between. In nucleotides, the CDR3 is TGTGCCAGCAGCTTAGATGGGGCGAACACTGAAGCTTTCTTT. This gives the protein CASSLDGANTEAFF. Supplemented by reference TRBV11-3 and TRBJ1-1, the full variable domain reads EAGVVQSPRYKIIEKKQPVAFWCNPISGHNTLYWYLQNLGQGPELLIRYENEEAVDDSQLPKDRFSAERLKGVDSTLKIQPAELGDSAVYLCASSLDGANTEAFFGQGTRLTVV.

The chain links TRBV15 to TRBJ2-1; 10 bases are shared with TRBD2. Germline V lookup: CDR1 LNHNV, CDR2 YYDKDF (reference sequence). The CDR3 sequence is 15 residues long. V gave up 4 bases and J gave up 7 bases; unmatched junction bases: 7. For the CDR3, the DNA is TGTGCCACCAGCAAAGCGGGAGGGCCCGAAAATGAGCAGTTCTTC. This gives the protein CATSKAGGPENEQFF.

The chain recombines TRBV11-2 with TRBJ2-7, with unresolved D. V was pared by 1 base and J by 5 bases, with 6 bases between. The CDR3 length is 12 residues. Per germline, CDR1 SGHAT and CDR2 FQNNGV. CDR3 DNA: TGTGCCAGCAGCTTAGGGGTACACGAGCAGTACTTC. Protein product: CASSLGVHEQYF. Complete variable domain (other parts from reference TRBV11-2 and TRBJ2-7): EAGVAQSPRYKIIEKRQSVAFWCNPISGHATLYWYQQILGQGPKLLIQFQNNGVVDDSQLPKDRFSAERLKGVDSTLKIQPAKLEDSAVYLCASSLGVHEQYFGPGTRLTVT.

This chain joins TRBV6-6 and TRBJ1-1; D is ambiguous. Deletions cut 5 bases from V and 0 bases from J, with 10 bases between. Germline values: CDR1 MNHNY, CDR2 SVGAGI (reference sequence). The CDR3 loop spans 14 amino acids. The CDR3, as DNA: TGTGCCAGCAGTCCCACCAGCTTGAACACTGAAGCTTTCTTT. This codes for CASSPTSLNTEAFF.

The V gene is TRBV5-1, the J gene TRBJ2-5, with 8 bases lining up with TRBD1. V lost 2 bases, J lost 1 base, and 1 base stayed unmatched. CDR1 SGHRS and CDR2 YFSETQ come from the germline V gene. The CDR3 is made up of 14 amino acids. Here the CDR3 DNA reads TGCGCCAGCAGCTTTGACAGGGGCCAAGAGACCCAGTACTTC. It specifies CASSFDRGQETQYF.

V and J are TRBV19 and TRBJ1-2, with D hard to call. Trimming removed 3 bases at V and 8 bases at J, with 16 bases between. This CDR3 spans 14 amino acids. The germline CDR1 and CDR2 sequences are LNHDA and SQIVND (reference sequence). CDR3 residues: CASSILTGLSGYTF. As DNA, the CDR3 is TGTGCCAGTAGTATTTTGACCGGCTTGTCGGGCTACACCTTC. Full variable domain (outside the CDR3, taken from reference TRBV19 and TRBJ1-2): DGGITQSPKYLFRKEGQNVTLSCEQNLNHDAMYWYRQDPGQGLRLIYYSQIVNDFQKGDIAEGYSVSREKKESFPLTVTSAQKNPTAFYLCASSILTGLSGYTFGSGTRLTVV.

The chain is built from TRBV18 and TRBJ1-1; D may be TRBD1 (5 bases). The CDR3 totals 17 residues. CDR1 and CDR2 (germline): KGHSH, LQKENI. Trimming pared 1 base from V and 0 bases from J, leaving 15 bases between. CDR3 in DNA: TGTGCCAGCTCACCACAGAACGTGGGGACCATGAACACTGAAGCTTTCTTT. Amino acid sequence: CASSPQNVGTMNTEAFF. The whole variable domain, remainder taken from reference TRBV18 and TRBJ1-1, is NAGVMQNPRHLVRRRGQEARLRCSPMKGHSHVYWYRQLPEEGLKFMVYLQKENIIDESGMPKERFSAEFPKEGPSILRIQQVVRGDSAAYFCASSPQNVGTMNTEAFFGQGTRLTVV.

This clone was found once. J is TRBJ2-1 and V is TRBV27; D possibly corresponds to TRBD1 (5 bases). Trimming left V 6 bases short and J 1 base short, with 10 bases between. Germline V lookup: CDR1 MNHEY, CDR2 SMNVEV (reference sequence). CDR3 length: 14 residues. For the CDR3, the DNA is TGTGCCAGCAGAAAAGACAGTTCCTACAATGAGCAGTTCTTC. Translation: CASRKDSSYNEQFF.

The chain carries TRBV11-2 and TRBJ2-7; TRBD2 agrees at 12 bases. Trimming removed 5 bases from V and 2 bases from J; junction bases left unmatched: 4. The CDR3 is made up of 15 amino acids. The germline CDR1 and CDR2 sequences are SGHAT and FQNNGV. CDR3 DNA: TGTGCCAGCAGCCCCAGACTAGCGGGAGCCTACGAGCAGTACTTC. Its translation is CASSPRLAGAYEQYF.

In DNA, the CDR3 is TGTGCCAGTAGTATTGGAAGAGCCCTGCCAGATACGCAGTATTTT. Protein product: CASSIGRALPDTQYF. V is TRBV19 and J is TRBJ2-3; D is unclear. Germline V CDR1 and CDR2: LNHDA, SQIVND (reference sequence). This CDR3 spans 15 amino acids. The V end was cut by 3 bases, the J end by 4 bases, with 14 bases between.

This clone was recorded only once. The chain has TRBV5-1 and TRBJ1-2; D is uncertain. This CDR3 is 12 amino acids long. V was clipped by 4 bases and J by 2 bases, with 6 bases between them. The germline V gene encodes CDR1 SGHRS and CDR2 YFSETQ. Here the CDR3 DNA reads TGCGCCAGCAGCGCCCTAAACTATGGCTACACCTTC. Translation gives CASSALNYGYTF.

V gene TRBV5-1 combines with J gene TRBJ1-2; TRBD1 is a possible D gene (5 bases). Germline V gives CDR1 SGHRS, CDR2 YFSETQ. The CDR3 consists of 14 residues. Trimming shortened V by 0 bases and J by 6 bases, and 12 bases separated the two germline ends. CDR3 DNA sequence: TGCGCCAGCAGCTTGGAACCCAGGGCGGATGGCTACACCTTC. This translates into CASSLEPRADGYTF.

This clone was seen only once. This sequence joins TRBV5-1 and TRBJ2-3; D ambiguous. The CDR3 runs to 16 residues. The V and J ends lost 3 bases and 1 base respectively, with 15 bases between them. Germline V gene sequence: CDR1 SGHRS, CDR2 YFSETQ. Here the CDR3 DNA reads TGCGCCAGCAGCTCGCGGACGGGCCTTCGCACAGATACGCAGTATTTT. This sequence encodes CASSSRTGLRTDTQYF.

The V gene is TRBV6-1, the J gene TRBJ1-5; no reliable D call. The CDR3 is 15 residues long. From germline, CDR1 is MNHNS and CDR2 SASEGT. Deletions cut 1 base from V and 0 bases from J, with 7 bases between. The CDR3 coding sequence is TGTGCCAGCAGTGAAGGCGGATATAGCAATCAGCCCCAGCATTTT. Translation gives CASSEGGYSNQPQHF.

The CDR3 reads CASSPRTDSGANVLTF. The CDR3 DNA reads as TGTGCCAGCAGCCCAAGGACAGACTCTGGGGCCAACGTCCTGACTTTC. V is TRBV4-2 and J is TRBJ2-6, with D possibly being TRBD1 (6 bases). Germline V gene sequence: CDR1 LGHNA, CDR2 YNFKEQ. The CDR3 is 16 amino acids. Trimming removed 4 bases from V and 0 bases from J, with 10 bases in between.